This T cell receptor beta chain is from a study of blood T cells in healthy people across ages. Whole-study findings and limits: Diversity estimates from one million T cells were considered underestimates.

J was trimmed by 9 bases and V by 5 bases; bases with no gene match: 12. The CDR3 sequence is 15 residues long. CDR1 and CDR2 (germline): SGHAT, FQNNGV. Alongside a J-beta primer mix, a sample-barcoded 5' primer served in a second PCR lasting about 6 to 11 cycles. Unique molecular identifiers of 12 random nucleotides labeled each cDNA. TCRdb redid the calling of the 5' RACE reads with MiXCR, one entry per CDR3 protein. The repertoire holds roughly 800,000 distinct CDR3 sequences, over 45% seen once, with 22% in the top ten. This clonotype was seen once. Antigen unknown. Input material: blood. The V and J genes are TRBV11-2 and TRBJ2-1; 8 bases map to TRBD1. The TCR comes from a man aged 30 to 45 in good health. The CDR3 nucleotides read TGTGCCAGCAGCAAAATAACGGGACAGGTCGGTGAGCAGTTCTTC. Translating it yields CASSKITGQVGEQFF.